Shown below are 30 T cell receptor beta chains from a single sample sequenced in a study of regulatory T cells in long-lasting Graves disease. With iRepertoire HTBI primers and Arm-PCR of CDR3 regions, TCR beta libraries were built. Each CDR3 protein is one row after TCRdb ran MiXCR on the multiplex PCR reads. The sample lists 400,000 to 450,000 distinct CDR3 sequences; around 14% were seen once. The time point is: newly diagnosed GD, antithyroid drugs for less than 3 months. From RNA extracted from PBMCs, the TCR library was made. These data were likewise used in another study, on T cells in Graves' hyperthyroidism and ophthalmopathy.

Sequencing was performed on peripheral blood mononuclear cells (PBMCs), taken at new diagnosis, from a patient treated with antithyroid drugs. The receptor source for this set is a woman in her 30s with Graves disease.

This clonotype was observed a handful of times. This sequence joins TRBV11-2 and TRBJ2-2, with no clear D. CDR1 and CDR2 (germline): SGHAT, FQNNGV. V was shortened by 6 bases and J by 4 bases, with 15 bases between the two germline ends. This CDR3 has 15 residues. The DNA of the CDR3 is TGTGCCAGCAGACAACGGACGGGTTCCACCGGGGAGCTGTTTTTT. Translated: CASRQRTGSTGELFF.

The CDR3 protein is CASSLTRVRDYGYTF. In DNA form, the CDR3 reads TGTGCCAGCAGCTTGACCCGGGTCAGGGACTATGGCTACACCTTC. The V gene is TRBV5-4, the J gene TRBJ1-2; perhaps TRBD1 as D (5 bases). Germline-derived CDR1 and CDR2 are SGHNT and YYREEE (reference sequence). V was clipped by 1 base and J by 3 bases, with 13 bases between them. The CDR3 totals 15 residues.

The sample holds many counts of this clonotype. This sequence joins TRBV14 and TRBJ2-1, with 12 bases aligning to TRBD2. Looked up from germline, CDR1 is SGHDN and CDR2 is FVKESK. The CDR3 length is 16 residues. V lost 1 base to trimming and J lost 7 bases; unmatched junction nucleotides: 5. DNA of the CDR3: TGTGCCAGCAGCCAAGGGCTAGCGGGAGGGTCGAATGAGCAGTTCTTC. Protein sequence: CASSQGLAGGSNEQFF.

This clonotype was seen many times. V is TRBV3-1 and J is TRBJ2-1; possibly TRBD1 or TRBD2 for D (5 bases each). The CDR3 spans 15 residues. From germline, CDR1 is LGHDT and CDR2 YNNKEL (reference sequence). V shed 6 bases and J shed 0 bases, with 12 bases lying between them. CDR3 bases: TGTGCCAGCAGGACAGTTGGGAGCTCCTACAATGAGCAGTTCTTC. Protein: CASRTVGSSYNEQFF.

This clonotype was counted ten times or more. V is TRBV6-1 and J is TRBJ1-2; D ambiguous. The CDR3 has 13 amino acids. Germline V gene lookup returns CDR1 MNHNS and CDR2 SASEGT. Between the trimmed V and J ends, which lost 7 bases and 5 bases, there was a span of 14 bases. The CDR3 sequence: CASTKNSGYGYTF. The CDR3, as DNA: TGTGCCAGCACCAAAAATTCAGGTTATGGCTACACCTTC.

The chain couples TRBV6-1 to TRBJ1-5, with a tentative D call TRBD1 (6 bases). This CDR3 has 16 amino acids. Germline V gene data show CDR1 as MNHNS and CDR2 as SASEGT. V was trimmed by 4 bases and J by 1 base, leaving 14 bases between them. The CDR3: CASSGGGGISNQPQHF. CDR3 bases: TGTGCCAGCAGTGGTGGGGGGGGCATCAGCAATCAGCCCCAGCATTTT.

This clonotype was observed many times. This CDR3 reads CASSGGGELFF. Here the CDR3 DNA reads TGTGCCAGCAGTGGGGGCGGGGAGCTGTTTTTT. V is TRBV11-2 and J is TRBJ2-2; D might be TRBD1 or TRBD2, each matching 5 bases. V was clipped by 6 bases and J by 7 bases, with 6 bases between them. The CDR3 has 11 amino acids. Germline CDR1 reads SGHAT; CDR2 reads FQNNGV.

This clonotype was observed a few times. The rearrangement uses TRBV29-1 and TRBJ1-1, with D possibly being TRBD1 (5 bases). Trimming cost V 0 bases and J 10 bases, with 12 bases left between them. CDR3 length: 12 amino acids. From germline, CDR1 is SQVTM and CDR2 ANQGSEA. DNA for the CDR3: TGCAGCGTTGAAGATCTGGGGCGCGGAGCTTTCTTT. Encoded protein: CSVEDLGRGAFF.

This clonotype was counted a few times. The V gene is TRBV19, the J gene TRBJ2-3; TRBD2 might be the D (7 bases). The CDR3 length is 16 residues. Germline V gene sequence: CDR1 LNHDA, CDR2 SQIVND (reference sequence). V was pared by 7 bases and J by 9 bases, with 26 bases between. The CDR3 DNA reads TGTGCCAGTAATAACCGAGGCGGCGGGGGCCGTTACACGCAGTATTTT. It is translated as CASNNRGGGGRYTQYF.

At least ten counts were recorded for this clonotype. This chain links TRBV3-1 with TRBJ1-1; possibly TRBD1 for D (6 bases). With 1 base removed from V and 10 bases from J, the gap between germline ends came to 16 bases. Looked up from germline, CDR1 is LGHDT and CDR2 is YNNKEL (reference sequence). This CDR3 is 14 amino acids long. The CDR3 loop is CASSQVTGKGTAFF. CDR3 sequence (DNA): TGTGCCAGCAGCCAAGTAACAGGGAAGGGCACAGCTTTCTTT.

The chain links TRBV10-2 to TRBJ2-7; TRBD1 or TRBD2 may be the D gene (5 bases each). The CDR3 has 14 amino acids. Germline V CDR1 and CDR2: WSHSY, SAAADI. V was cut by 6 bases and J by 2 bases, with 14 bases left in between. CDR3 sequence (DNA): TGCGCCAGCAGGCGAGGGGACGGGACCTACGAGCAGTACTTC. The encoded protein is CASRRGDGTYEQYF.

J is TRBJ2-1 and V is TRBV5-1, with 14 positions matching TRBD2. Germline V gene data show CDR1 as SGHRS and CDR2 as YFSETQ. The J segment lost 3 bases and the V segment lost 7 bases, leaving 9 bases of the junction unmatched. The CDR3 covers 17 residues. CDR3 coding DNA: TGCGCCAGCGCCACCGGGACTAGCGGGAGAGTCTACAATGAGCAGTTCTTC. Translating it yields CASATGTSGRVYNEQFF. Full variable domain (outside the CDR3, taken from reference TRBV5-1 and TRBJ2-1): KAGVTQTPRYLIKTRGQQVTLSCSPISGHRSVSWYQQTPGQGLQFLFEYFSETQRNKGNFPGRFSGRQFSNSRSEMNVSTLELGDSALYLCASATGTSGRVYNEQFFGPGTRLTVL.

The table lists this clonotype with a few counts. The chain recombines TRBV2 with TRBJ1-2; D possibly corresponds to TRBD1 (5 bases). The ends were cut back, 7 bases at V and 8 bases at J, with 23 bases in the middle. Germline-derived CDR1 and CDR2 are SNHLY and FYNNEI. The CDR3 length is 15 residues. CDR3 sequence (DNA): TGTGCCAGCATCAGGGTCGTCTTGGGATCGGACGGCTACACCTTC. This encodes CASIRVVLGSDGYTF.

The J gene is TRBJ2-3, the V gene TRBV3-1, with 13 bases lining up with TRBD2. V dropped 5 bases and J dropped 5; count of bases not matched to a gene: 7. This CDR3 is 16 amino acids long. Germline V lookup: CDR1 LGHDT, CDR2 YNNKEL (reference sequence). This chain's CDR3 is CASSFGLAGERDTQYF. DNA of the CDR3: TGTGCCAGCAGCTTTGGACTAGCGGGAGAAAGAGATACGCAGTATTTT.

This clonotype was seen at least ten times. The chain recombines TRBV3-1 with TRBJ2-3, with 7 bases lining up with TRBD2. The ends lost 11 bases at V and 4 bases at J; junction bases unmatched: 9. This CDR3 is 13 amino acids long. In germline, CDR1 is LGHDT, CDR2 YNNKEL (reference sequence). CDR3 nucleotides: TGTGCCTGCCAGCGGGACTTCGCAGATACGCAGTATTTT. Translation: CACQRDFADTQYF.

Turning to this clonotype: A much larger clone is a single base away; this may be a read error. The V call is TRBV24-1, the J call TRBJ2-5; TRBD1 aligns across 7 bases. This CDR3 contains 14 residues. Germline-derived CDR1 and CDR2 are KGHDR and SFDVKD. V lost 0 bases and J lost 11; bases outside the gene matches: 8. CDR3 nucleotides: TGTGCCACCAGTGATTTGAGGGACAGCAATGAGCAGTACTTC. It codes for CATSDLRDSNEQYF.

This clonotype was found many times. The chain is built from TRBV5-1 and TRBJ1-2; 7 bases agree with TRBD1. This CDR3 is 14 amino acids long. The V segment lost 4 bases and the J segment 6 bases; nucleotides outside the gene matches: 9. CDR1 SGHRS and CDR2 YFSETQ come from the germline V gene. The CDR3 protein is CASSLDRESDGYTF. The CDR3 region has the DNA TGCGCCAGCAGCCTCGACAGGGAAAGTGATGGCTACACCTTC.

J is TRBJ1-3 and V is TRBV25-1; D uncertain. This CDR3 has 15 residues. The V gene's germline CDR1 is MGHDK and CDR2 SYGVNS. V lost 1 base and J lost 0, with 7 bases in between. For the CDR3, the DNA is TGTGCCAGCAGTGAATTCATGGGCTCTGGAAACACCATATATTTT. Its translation: CASSEFMGSGNTIYF.

This clonotype was counted a few times. CDR3 nucleotides: TGTGCCAGCAGCCGGGGGAGTGGCAGGATAGGGGCCAACGTCCTGACTTTC. It encodes CASSRGSGRIGANVLTF. V gene TRBV7-9 combines with J gene TRBJ2-6; tentatively, D is TRBD2 (6 bases). Deletions cut 5 bases from V and 4 bases from J, with 18 bases between. The germline gives CDR1 SEHNR, CDR2 FQNEAQ (reference sequence). The CDR3 runs 17 residues.

This clonotype was counted many times. The rearrangement joins TRBV11-2 to TRBJ2-7, with no clear D. Germline lookup yields CDR1 SGHAT and CDR2 FQNNGV. The CDR3 contains 13 residues. V lost 1 base to trimming and J lost 3 bases, with 7 bases between them. The CDR3 bases are TGTGCCAGCAGCTTAGGGTACAACTACGAGCAGTACTTC. Amino acid sequence: CASSLGYNYEQYF.

This clonotype was recorded many times. The chain has TRBV7-2 and TRBJ2-2, with unresolved D. Deletions cut 4 bases from V and 0 bases from J, with 12 bases between. The germline V gene encodes CDR1 SGHTA and CDR2 FQGNSA. This CDR3 has 16 residues. The CDR3, as DNA: TGTGCCAGCAGCTCCCGACCGAACGCGAACACCGGGGAGCTGTTTTTT. Translated: CASSSRPNANTGELFF.

This clonotype has at least ten counts. The chain combines TRBV11-2 with TRBJ1-1; D remains ambiguous. Germline CDR1 SGHAT, CDR2 FQNNGV. The ends were cut back, 1 base at V and 0 bases at J, with 18 bases in the middle. The CDR3 totals 18 residues. The CDR3 DNA reads TGTGCCAGCAGCTTAGGCAGGCATCATTCTATCATGAACACTGAAGCTTTCTTT. Translated: CASSLGRHHSIMNTEAFF.

Of note for this clonotype: One end of the junction does not line up with germline, which may come from a read error. This rearrangement joins TRBV3-1 to TRBJ2-3, with TRBD2 matching 7 bases. CDR3 length: 16 residues. Germline values: CDR1 LGHDT, CDR2 YNNKEL (reference sequence). The CDR3, as DNA: TGTGCCTGCAGCCAAGATATCGAGCGGGAAACAGATACGCAGTACTTT. It specifies CACSQDIERETDTQYF.

The J gene is TRBJ2-1, the V gene TRBV6-2 or TRBV6-3, with 10 bases that match TRBD1. This CDR3 is built from 15 residues. Germline V gene sequence: CDR1 MNHEY, CDR2 SVGEGT. V lost 5 bases to trimming and J lost 4 bases; unmatched junction nucleotides: 5. Here the CDR3 reads CASSGPGQGYNEQFF. The CDR3 DNA is TGTGCCAGCAGTGGCCCGGGACAGGGGTACAATGAGCAGTTCTTC.

Many counts were recorded for this clonotype. The V call is TRBV11-2, the J call TRBJ2-7; maybe TRBD1 (5 bases). Trimming took off 5 bases at V and 0 bases at J, with 11 bases between the two ends. The CDR3 runs to 14 residues. From germline, CDR1 is SGHAT and CDR2 FQNNGV. The CDR3 spells CASSPLDTSYEQYF. The CDR3 bases are TGTGCCAGCAGCCCGCTGGACACCTCCTACGAGCAGTACTTC.

This clonotype occurred many times. The genes are TRBV12-3 or TRBV12-4 and TRBJ2-7; a possible D gene is TRBD2 (5 bases). The CDR3 runs to 13 residues. V was cut by 7 bases and J by 2 bases, with 12 bases left in between. Written as DNA, the CDR3 is TGTGCCAGCATCGCGGGTGGGACCTACGAGCAGTACTTC. This gives the protein CASIAGGTYEQYF.

This clonotype was recorded at least ten times. The chain recombines TRBV28 with TRBJ2-7; D unclear. Trimming removed 5 bases at V and 4 bases at J, with 12 bases between. The germline V gene has CDR1 MDHEN and CDR2 SYDVKM. This CDR3 is 13 amino acids long. The CDR3 loop reads CASSPGPPYEQYF. In nucleotides, the CDR3 is TGTGCCAGCAGTCCCGGGCCGCCTTACGAGCAGTACTTC.

The chain has TRBV12-3 or TRBV12-4 and TRBJ1-3; D is uncertain. Trimming took off 3 bases at V and 5 bases at J, with 11 bases between the two ends. The CDR3 has 14 amino acids. The CDR3 DNA reads TGTGCCAGCAGTTTTTCGACCGGGAGAAACACCATATATTTT. It specifies CASSFSTGRNTIYF.

The V call is TRBV19, the J call TRBJ2-7; the D is unclear. Trimming stripped 2 bases from V and 0 bases from J, with 5 bases between. Germline V gene lookup returns CDR1 LNHDA and CDR2 SQIVND (reference sequence). The CDR3 has 13 residues. CDR3 coding DNA: TGTGCCAGTAGTATATCCCTCTCCTACGAGCAGTACTTC. Amino acids: CASSISLSYEQYF.

At least ten counts were recorded for this clonotype. J is TRBJ2-1 and V is TRBV2; TRBD2 is a possible D gene (5 bases). CDR3 length equals 17 residues. Germline assignment: CDR1 SNHLY and CDR2 FYNNEI. V lost 2 bases, J lost 0 bases, and 14 bases lay in between. Written as DNA, the CDR3 is TGTGCCAGCAGTGAACTGGGTCCGGGGAGCTCCTACAATGAGCAGTTCTTC. Protein sequence: CASSELGPGSSYNEQFF. Based on the CDR3 plus reference TRBV2 and TRBJ2-1, the full variable domain is EPEVTQTPSHQVTQMGQEVILRCVPISNHLYFYWYRQILGQKVEFLVSFYNNEISEKSEIFDDQFSVERPDGSNFTLKIRSTKLEDSAMYFCASSELGPGSSYNEQFFGPGTRLTVL.